Shown below are 25 T cell receptor beta chains from a single sample sequenced in a study of shared clonotypes between healthy human individuals. Sequencing was performed with immunoSEQ multiplex PCR; in TCRdb, only in-frame clones are kept and a portion is missing. The sample contains some 360,000 clones, more than 60% of which appear only once. The sample was memory CD4+ T cells sorted from blood. The subset denotes: CD45RA-negative fraction. The receptors shown here come from a man under 40 in good health.

This chain connects TRBV28 to TRBJ2-1; 14 nucleotides agree with TRBD2. The V gene's germline CDR1 is MDHEN and CDR2 SYDVKM. CDR3 length equals 15 residues. With V trimmed by 7 bases and J by 7 bases, 6 bases remained unmatched. This CDR3 reads CASNTGTSGRNEQFF. Written as DNA, the CDR3 is TGTGCCAGCAATACCGGGACTAGCGGGAGAAATGAGCAGTTCTTC.

This clone was picked up a small number of times. The chain joins TRBV6-5 to TRBJ1-2; D might be TRBD1 (5 bases). The ends were cut back, 6 bases at V and 1 base at J, with 6 bases in the middle. Germline V gene lookup returns CDR1 MNHEY and CDR2 SVGAGI. The CDR3 has 12 amino acids. CDR3 nucleotide sequence: TGTGCCAGCAGAGGGGTTAACTATGGCTACACCTTC. Amino acid sequence: CASRGVNYGYTF.

The chain links TRBV5-4 to TRBJ2-1, with a weak D call TRBD1 (6 bases). The CDR3 extends over 13 amino acids. The V and J ends lost 0 bases and 10 bases respectively, with 11 bases between them. Germline CDR1 reads SGHNT; CDR2 reads YYREEE (reference sequence). As DNA, the CDR3 is TGTGCCAGCAGCTTGGGGGCAGGGGACGAGCAGTTCTTC. This translates into CASSLGAGDEQFF.

V usage is TRBV15 and J usage is TRBJ2-3, with TRBD2 matching over 7 bases. The CDR3 length is 15 residues. Trimming at V came to 1 base and at J to 2 bases, leaving 3 bases not matched to a gene. Germline CDR1 and CDR2: LNHNV and YYDKDF (reference sequence). CDR3 sequence: CATSRGLAVTDTQYF. The CDR3, as DNA: TGTGCCACCAGCAGAGGTCTAGCGGTCACAGATACGCAGTATTTT. Using reference TRBV15 and TRBJ2-3 for the parts outside the CDR3, the full variable domain is DAMVIQNPRYQVTQFGKPVTLSCSQTLNHNVMYWYQQKSSQAPKLLFHYYDKDFNNEADTPDNFQSRRPNTSFCFLDIRSPGLGDTAMYLCATSRGLAVTDTQYFGPGTRLTVL.

This clone was observed a handful of times. The chain has TRBV5-1 and TRBJ1-2, with D perhaps matching TRBD1 (5 bases). The V gene's germline CDR1 is SGHRS and CDR2 YFSETQ. V dropped 2 bases and J dropped 8 bases, with 16 bases sitting between them. The CDR3 has 14 residues. The CDR3 loop is CASSFWEGARGYTF. The CDR3 DNA reads as TGCGCCAGCAGCTTCTGGGAAGGGGCTAGAGGCTACACCTTC.

This clone came up a few times. The chain combines TRBV5-4 with TRBJ1-1, with D unresolved. This CDR3 region has 18 residues. Germline-derived CDR1 and CDR2 are SGHNT and YYREEE (reference sequence). Trimming took 0 bases from V and 0 from J, leaving 18 bases between them. The DNA for the CDR3 is TGTGCCAGCAGCTTGGATGTCCGCCAGACGGGGATGAACACTGAAGCTTTCTTT. Translation: CASSLDVRQTGMNTEAFF.

The chain has TRBV4-3 and TRBJ2-3; TRBD2 agrees at 9 bases. Germline V gene data show CDR1 as LGHNA and CDR2 as YSLEER. With 4 bases clipped from V and 4 bases from J, the junction kept 12 bases outside the gene matches. The CDR3 extends over 17 amino acids. In nucleotides, the CDR3 is TGCGCCAGCAGCCGCCGGTCAGCGGGGGGAGGTGCAGATACGCAGTATTTT. Protein: CASSRRSAGGGADTQYF.

The V call is TRBV18, the J call TRBJ2-6; D tentatively fits TRBD1 or TRBD2 (5 bases each). The ends were cut back, 3 bases at V and 0 bases at J, with 27 bases in the middle. The CDR3 has 22 residues. CDR1 KGHSH and CDR2 LQKENI come from the germline V gene. The CDR3 DNA is TGTGCCAGCTCACCGGACCGCCTTAACCCCGGGGCCCTTCACTCTGGGGCCAACGTCCTGACTTTC. Translation gives CASSPDRLNPGALHSGANVLTF.

V and J are TRBV21-1 and TRBJ2-7; the D call TRBD1 from the table was never checked on the DNA. TRBV21-1 is a known pseudogene. The CDR3 runs 16 residues. CDR3 in amino acids: CASSKDTGGVPYEQYF. DNA of the CDR3: TGTGCCAGCAGCAAAGATACAGGGGGCGTCCCCTACGAGCAGTACTTC.

This clone was found once. The chain joins TRBV18 to TRBJ1-2, with D possibly matching TRBD1 (5 bases). The CDR3 runs to 13 residues. The germline V gene has CDR1 KGHSH and CDR2 LQKENI. V was pared by 3 bases and J by 3 bases, with 8 bases between. CDR3 in DNA: TGTGCCAGCTCACCGGGGGTCTACTATGGCTACACCTTC. This gives the protein CASSPGVYYGYTF.

This clone turned up a few times. The V call is TRBV5-8, the J call TRBJ2-7, with D tentatively TRBD1 (6 bases). This CDR3 contains 16 residues. The ends were cut back, 2 bases at V and 1 base at J, with 16 bases in the middle. Germline-derived CDR1 and CDR2 are SGHTS and YDEGEE. The CDR3 sequence: CASSLGLPDSSYEQYF. The CDR3 DNA reads TGTGCCAGCAGCTTAGGGCTCCCGGACAGTTCCTACGAGCAGTACTTC.

The rearrangement uses TRBV28 and TRBJ1-3; possible D gene TRBD1, 5 bases. CDR1 and CDR2 from the germline V gene are MDHEN and SYDVKM. The V end lost 4 bases, the J end lost 1 base, and 8 bases lay between the germline ends. The CDR3 loop spans 14 amino acids. CDR3 nucleotide sequence: TGTGCCAGCAGTTATGCAGGGTCTGGAAACACCATATATTTT. This codes for CASSYAGSGNTIYF. Filled out from reference TRBV28 and TRBJ1-3, the complete variable domain reads DVKVTQSSRYLVKRTGEKVFLECVQDMDHENMFWYRQDPGLGLRLIYFSYDVKMKEKGDIPEGYSVSREKKERFSLILESASTNQTSMYLCASSYAGSGNTIYFGEGSWLTVV.

The chain recombines TRBV28 with TRBJ1-5; D gene uncertain. The germline gives CDR1 MDHEN, CDR2 SYDVKM. V was clipped by 7 bases and J by 2 bases, with 21 bases between them. The CDR3 consists of 17 residues. The CDR3 spells CASTHSKYRIGNQPQHF. CDR3 nucleotide sequence: TGTGCCAGCACCCATTCTAAATACCGTATCGGCAATCAGCCCCAGCATTTT.

The chain employs TRBV5-1 and TRBJ2-4, with 14 bases lining up with TRBD2. After removal of 2 bases from V and 11 bases from J, the junction contained 9 bases not matched to a gene. CDR1 is SGHRS and CDR2 is YFSETQ in the germline V gene. The CDR3 covers 16 residues. The CDR3 bases are TGCGCCAGCAGCTTAAATGATATGGGACTAGCGGGGGTTCAGTACTTC. Protein product: CASSLNDMGLAGVQYF.

This clone was seen repeatedly, ten times or more. As DNA, the CDR3 is TGTGCCAGCAGCTTACCTAGCGGGAGCAATTACGAGCAGTACTTC. Translating it yields CASSLPSGSNYEQYF. The rearrangement uses TRBV5-8 and TRBJ2-7, with 10 bases matching TRBD2. Trimming removed 2 bases from V and 4 bases from J; junction bases left unmatched: 6. The CDR3 length is 15 residues. Germline V CDR1 and CDR2: SGHTS, YDEGEE.

This CDR3 is CASSFDRARNTIYF. The CDR3 DNA sequence: TGTGCCAGCAGCTTCGACAGGGCGAGAAACACCATATATTTT. This chain links TRBV7-2 with TRBJ1-3; 7 positions match TRBD1. Germline loops: CDR1 SGHTA, CDR2 FQGNSA. V shed 3 bases, J shed 5 bases, and the junction held 4 bases outside the gene matches. The CDR3 length is 14 residues. The full variable domain, with the rest looked up from reference TRBV7-2 and TRBJ1-3, is GAGVSQSPSNKVTEKGKDVELRCDPISGHTALYWYRQSLGQGLEFLIYFQGNSAPDKSGLPSDRFSAERTGGSVSTLTIQRTQQEDSAVYLCASSFDRARNTIYFGEGSWLTVV.

On this clone itself: The sample contains more than one DNA sequence encoding this CDR3. Here the CDR3 reads CASSLGLQETQYF. CDR3 nucleotide sequence: TGTGCCAGCAGCTTGGGGCTACAAGAGACCCAGTACTTC. The V call is TRBV5-4, the J call TRBJ2-5; the D is unclear. V dropped 0 bases and J dropped 2 bases, with 5 bases sitting between them. The CDR3 loop spans 13 amino acids. CDR1 is SGHNT and CDR2 is YYREEE in the germline V gene (reference sequence). Using reference TRBV5-4 and TRBJ2-5 for the parts outside the CDR3, the full variable domain is ETGVTQSPTHLIKTRGQQVTLRCSSQSGHNTVSWYQQALGQGPQFIFQYYREEENGRGNFPPRFSGLQFPNYSSELNVNALELDDSALYLCASSLGLQETQYFGPGTRLLVL.

The rearrangement uses TRBV18 and TRBJ2-1, with D uncertain. Trimming shortened V by 3 bases and J by 9 bases, and 15 bases separated the two germline ends. CDR1 KGHSH and CDR2 LQKENI come from the germline V gene. This CDR3 contains 14 residues. The DNA of the CDR3 is TGTGCCAGCTCACCTCTATTTTTGGACGGTGAGCAGTTCTTC. Encoded protein: CASSPLFLDGEQFF.

The rearrangement joins TRBV10-3 to TRBJ2-5; TRBD1 or TRBD2 may be the D gene (5 bases each). The V and J ends lost 4 bases and 5 bases respectively, with 20 bases between them. The CDR3 contains 16 residues. Looked up from germline, CDR1 is ENHRY and CDR2 is SYGVKD. For the CDR3, the DNA is TGTGCCATCAGTGCCGGGAACCAACCCTCAGGGGAGACCCAGTACTTC. It codes for CAISAGNQPSGETQYF.

The chain combines TRBV11-2 with TRBJ2-5, with a possible D match to TRBD2 (6 bases). The J call may be in error: the DNA end matches TRBJ2-7 better. The CDR3 totals 14 residues. Germline V CDR1 and CDR2: SGHAT, FQNNGV. The CDR3 bases are TGTGCCAGCAGCCTAACTAGCAAGACCTACGAGCAGTACTTC. Protein: CASSLTSKTYEQYF.

This rearrangement joins TRBV2 to TRBJ1-5; no clear D gene. The CDR3 runs to 14 residues. V was clipped by 7 bases and J by 6 bases, with 16 bases between them. Germline values: CDR1 SNHLY, CDR2 FYNNEI. Here the CDR3 DNA reads TGTGCCAGCACCGGGGAAATTCGGTCTCAGCCCCAGCATTTT. This gives the protein CASTGEIRSQPQHF.

This chain uses TRBV10-3 with TRBJ2-3; TRBD2 matches at 16 bases. J lost 5 bases, V lost 10 bases, and 9 bases had no gene match. CDR1 and CDR2 (germline): ENHRY, SYGVKD. The CDR3 sequence is 16 residues long. CDR3 DNA: TGTGCCACCGGGACTAGCGGGAGGGGGGTGGAAGATACGCAGTATTTT. Translating it yields CATGTSGRGVEDTQYF.

The rearrangement uses TRBV2 and TRBJ1-4, with unresolved D. Trimming pared 4 bases from V and 9 bases from J, leaving 15 bases between. The CDR3 covers 14 residues. Looked up from germline, CDR1 is SNHLY and CDR2 is FYNNEI. CDR3 sequence reads: CASSGVSQSKKLFF. Written as DNA, the CDR3 is TGTGCCAGCAGTGGAGTTTCACAGTCGAAAAAACTGTTTTTT.

V gene TRBV7-6 combines with J gene TRBJ2-5, with a tentative D call TRBD2 (5 bases). Trimming took 1 base from V and 4 from J, leaving 10 bases between them. The CDR3 is 14 residues long. Germline-derived CDR1 and CDR2 are SGHVS and FNYEAQ. CDR3 sequence (DNA): TGTGCCAGCAGCTTAGGGGCGGGCCTAGAGACCCAGTACTTC. This translates into CASSLGAGLETQYF. Based on the CDR3 plus reference TRBV7-6 and TRBJ2-5, the full variable domain is GAGVSQSPRYKVTKRGQDVALRCDPISGHVSLYWYRQALGQGPEFLTYFNYEAQQDKSGLPNDRFSAERPEGSISTLTIQRTEQRDSAMYRCASSLGAGLETQYFGPGTRLLVL.

Details on this clone: The germline gene is not matched at one end of the junction; a read error may be the cause. This rearrangement joins TRBV7-9 to TRBJ2-5; D tentatively reads TRBD1 or TRBD2 (6 bases each). The CDR3 is 12 residues long. Germline assignment: CDR1 SEHNR and CDR2 FQNEAQ (reference sequence). In DNA form, the CDR3 reads TGTGCCAGCAGCTTATCTGGAGGGGACACGAACTTC. Amino acids: CASSLSGGDTNF.